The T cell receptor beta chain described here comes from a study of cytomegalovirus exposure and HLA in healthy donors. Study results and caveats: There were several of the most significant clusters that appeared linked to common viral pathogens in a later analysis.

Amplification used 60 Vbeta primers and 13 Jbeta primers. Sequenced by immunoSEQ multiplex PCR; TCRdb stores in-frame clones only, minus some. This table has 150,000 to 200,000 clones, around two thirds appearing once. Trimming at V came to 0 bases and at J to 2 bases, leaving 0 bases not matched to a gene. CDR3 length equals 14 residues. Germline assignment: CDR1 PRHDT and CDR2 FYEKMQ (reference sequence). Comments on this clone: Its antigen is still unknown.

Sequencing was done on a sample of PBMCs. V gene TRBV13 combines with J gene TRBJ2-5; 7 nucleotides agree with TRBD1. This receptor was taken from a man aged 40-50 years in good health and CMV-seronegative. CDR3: CASSLGQGQETQYF. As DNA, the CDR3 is TGTGCCAGCAGCTTAGGACAGGGGCAAGAGACCCAGTACTTC.